This TCR beta chain was identified in a study of blood T cells in healthy people across ages. In this sample, this clonotype turned up once. A read error may account for a junction end that differs from germline. This CDR3 spans 14 amino acids. Germline loops: CDR1 SQVTM, CDR2 ANQGSEA. The authors ran a second PCR of about 7 to 12 cycles using a sample-barcoded 5' primer and a J-beta primer mix. One entry per CDR3 protein results from TCRdb running MiXCR on the 5' RACE reads. The sample shows 800,000 to 950,000 distinct CDR3 sequences, roughly 50% of them seen only once. Sequencing was done on a sample of blood. This rearrangement joins TRBV29-1 to TRBJ2-1; D perhaps matches TRBD2 (5 bases). This clonotype originated in a man aged 25 to 45 in good health. CDR3 bases: TGCAGCGTTGGAGGACTCCCCTCCTACAATAAGCAGTTCTTC. It is translated as CSVGGLPSYNKQFF.